The next 27 T cell receptor beta chains were all read from a single sample in a study of cytomegalovirus exposure and HLA in healthy donors. 60 Vbeta and 13 Jbeta primers were used in PCR. Here immunoSEQ multiplex PCR was the method, and the copy in TCRdb shows in-frame clones only, minus some. The repertoire holds under 140,000 clones, with nearly 80% as singletons. Sequenced: PBMCs. All receptors come from a woman aged 25 to 39 in good health and CMV-seronegative.

The chain uses TRBV4-2 and TRBJ1-5, with D unresolved. Trimming shortened V by 5 bases and J by 6 bases, and 14 bases separated the two germline ends. The CDR3 consists of 14 residues. Germline V gene data show CDR1 as LGHNA and CDR2 as YNFKEQ. The CDR3 here is CASSFVGSPQPQHF. In nucleotides, the CDR3 is TGTGCCAGCAGCTTTGTGGGGAGCCCTCAGCCCCAGCATTTT.

The CDR3 DNA is TGTGCCTGGAGTCGTCTACCCGGAGTCGGGGAGCTGTTTTTT. It encodes CAWSRLPGVGELFF. V and J are TRBV30 and TRBJ2-2; no firm D call. There are 14 residues in the CDR3. V lost 2 bases and J lost 7, with 14 bases in between. CDR1 and CDR2 (germline): GTSNPN, SVGIG (reference sequence).

The rearrangement joins TRBV6-5 to TRBJ1-5; D is uncertain. CDR1 and CDR2 from the germline V gene are MNHEY and SVGAGI. Deletions cut 2 bases from V and 4 bases from J, with 9 bases between. The CDR3 spans 14 residues. In DNA form, the CDR3 reads TGTGCCAGCAGTTACGGCACAGAAAATCAGCCCCAGCATTTT. Amino acid sequence: CASSYGTENQPQHF.

The J gene is TRBJ2-7, the V gene TRBV5-1; the match to TRBD2 covers 10 bases. Germline loops: CDR1 SGHRS, CDR2 YFSETQ. The CDR3 runs to 15 residues. Trimming took 5 bases from V and 3 from J; bases not matched to a gene: 8. This CDR3 is CASRYGLADFYEQYF. CDR3 DNA sequence: TGCGCCAGCAGATACGGACTAGCGGATTTCTACGAGCAGTACTTC.

Here the CDR3 reads CASSESGSPANQPQHF. As DNA, the CDR3 is TGTGCCAGCAGTGAATCGGGTTCCCCCGCGAATCAGCCCCAGCATTTT. The chain recombines TRBV6-1 with TRBJ1-5; D unclear. The germline CDR1 and CDR2 sequences are MNHNS and SASEGT. The CDR3 spans 16 residues. V lost 2 bases to trimming and J lost 4 bases, with 15 bases between them.

The chain is built from TRBV18 and TRBJ2-2, with a weak D call TRBD2 (6 bases). Germline V gene sequence: CDR1 KGHSH, CDR2 LQKENI. The CDR3 covers 19 residues. Trimming stripped 3 bases from V and 2 bases from J, with 22 bases between. As DNA, the CDR3 is TGTGCCAGCTCACCGCCTCGACAAGCGAGCGGGCCTAACACCGGGGAGCTGTTTTTT. Residues: CASSPPRQASGPNTGELFF. Full variable domain (missing parts from reference TRBV18 and TRBJ2-2): NAGVMQNPRHLVRRRGQEARLRCSPMKGHSHVYWYRQLPEEGLKFMVYLQKENIIDESGMPKERFSAEFPKEGPSILRIQQVVRGDSAAYFCASSPPRQASGPNTGELFFGEGSRLTVL.

DNA for the CDR3: TGTGCCAGCGGTGGGACAACAAATCAGCCCCAGCATTTT. Protein: CASGGTTNQPQHF. This chain uses TRBV6-5 with TRBJ1-5; the D gene is possibly TRBD1 (6 bases). V was pared by 8 bases and J by 4 bases, with 12 bases between. Germline V gives CDR1 MNHEY, CDR2 SVGAGI. This CDR3 contains 13 residues.

The chain carries TRBV7-2 and TRBJ1-4; possibly TRBD1 for D (6 bases). V lost 2 bases and J lost 4, with 14 bases in between. This CDR3 region has 16 residues. Germline lookup yields CDR1 SGHTA and CDR2 FQGNSA. CDR3 DNA: TGTGCCAGCAGCTTATACCCACAGGGAGTTAATGAAAAACTGTTTTTT. Its protein is CASSLYPQGVNEKLFF.

The chain couples TRBV4-1 to TRBJ2-3; 11 positions match TRBD2. Losses at the gene ends were 4 bases for V and 6 bases for J; bases not matched to a gene: 9. This CDR3 has 16 amino acids. Germline CDR1 reads MGHRA; CDR2 reads YSYEKL. The DNA for the CDR3 is TGCGCCAGCAGCCCAAGAATCGGACTAGCGGGCGATACGCAGTATTTT. This encodes CASSPRIGLAGDTQYF.

The V call is TRBV6-1, the J call TRBJ1-5; a weak D match, TRBD1 (5 bases). Trimming removed 6 bases at V and 7 bases at J, with 16 bases between. Germline assignment: CDR1 MNHNS and CDR2 SASEGT. The CDR3 is 14 residues long. The CDR3 is CASREQVLRQPQHF. The CDR3 region has the DNA TGTGCCAGCAGGGAACAGGTCCTAAGGCAGCCCCAGCATTTT.

V gene TRBV7-2 combines with J gene TRBJ1-3; D gene unclear. In germline, CDR1 is SGHTA, CDR2 FQGNSA. V was shortened by 0 bases and J by 3 bases, with 12 bases between the two germline ends. This CDR3 contains 16 residues. CDR3 in DNA: TGTGCCAGCAGCTTAGCCAGTCAGAACAGTGGAAACACCATATATTTT. It encodes CASSLASQNSGNTIYF. Using reference TRBV7-2 and TRBJ1-3 for the parts outside the CDR3, the full variable domain is GAGVSQSPSNKVTEKGKDVELRCDPISGHTALYWYRQSLGQGLEFLIYFQGNSAPDKSGLPSDRFSAERTGGSVSTLTIQRTQQEDSAVYLCASSLASQNSGNTIYFGEGSWLTVV.

The chain carries TRBV10-2 and TRBJ1-5; the match to TRBD1 covers 8 bases. Germline V gene lookup returns CDR1 WSHSY and CDR2 SAAADI. Trimming removed 5 bases from V and 5 bases from J; junction bases left unmatched: 5. The CDR3 runs to 14 residues. For the CDR3, the DNA is TGCGCCAGCAGTAGGACAGGGAGGGATCAGCCCCAGCATTTT. Its protein is CASSRTGRDQPQHF.

The V and J genes are TRBV5-4 and TRBJ2-3; unclear D gene. V was cut by 4 bases and J by 5 bases, with 17 bases left in between. The CDR3 runs 15 residues. Germline V gives CDR1 SGHNT, CDR2 YYREEE (reference sequence). The CDR3 DNA sequence: TGTGCCAGCAGCGACCAGAGGATGACTCGAGATACGCAGTATTTT. It codes for CASSDQRMTRDTQYF. Using reference TRBV5-4 and TRBJ2-3 for the parts outside the CDR3, the full variable domain is ETGVTQSPTHLIKTRGQQVTLRCSSQSGHNTVSWYQQALGQGPQFIFQYYREEENGRGNFPPRFSGLQFPNYSSELNVNALELDDSALYLCASSDQRMTRDTQYFGPGTRLTVL.

V is TRBV9 and J is TRBJ1-1; D perhaps matches TRBD1 (5 bases). This CDR3 has 14 amino acids. Germline V gene data show CDR1 as SGDLS and CDR2 as YYNGEE. V lost 0 bases, J lost 3 bases, and 9 bases lay in between. This chain's CDR3 is CASSVASTDTEAFF. In DNA form, the CDR3 reads TGTGCCAGCAGCGTAGCTTCGACAGACACTGAAGCTTTCTTT.

The chain is built from TRBV5-1 and TRBJ2-1; maybe TRBD2 (5 bases). Trimming pared 4 bases from V and 4 bases from J, leaving 15 bases between. Germline-derived CDR1 and CDR2 are SGHRS and YFSETQ. The CDR3 extends over 15 amino acids. The CDR3 nucleotides read TGCGCCAGCAGCCAAGAAGAGGGTTTGTACAATGAGCAGTTCTTC. Protein: CASSQEEGLYNEQFF.

The rearrangement links TRBV7-9 to TRBJ2-7; 9 bases map to TRBD1. The germline CDR1 and CDR2 sequences are SEHNR and FQNEAQ (reference sequence). The junction had 8 bases not matched to a gene; V was cut back by 5 bases and J by 0 bases. This CDR3 is built from 16 residues. As DNA, the CDR3 is TGTGCCAGCAGCCCCGGGGACAGGGCCGGCTCCTACGAGCAGTACTTC. Its translation is CASSPGDRAGSYEQYF.

This clone occurred a few times. The chain carries TRBV7-2 and TRBJ2-5; 11 nucleotides align to TRBD2. The CDR3 totals 16 residues. CDR1 is SGHTA, CDR2 FQGNSA, per germline. V trimming: 1 base; J trimming: 4 bases; junction bases outside the gene matches: 5. DNA of the CDR3: TGTGCCAGCAGCTTAGGTAGCGGGGGGGCTCCAGAGACCCAGTACTTC. Translating gives CASSLGSGGAPETQYF.

This clone has only one observation. This chain connects TRBV6-5 to TRBJ2-1; 10 nucleotides agree with TRBD1. The CDR3 contains 15 residues. Germline CDR1 and CDR2: MNHEY and SVGAGI. V gave up 5 bases and J gave up 7 bases; unmatched junction bases: 8. CDR3 DNA sequence: TGTGCCAGCAGTGCAGACAGGGGGCCCCCTAATGAGCAGTTCTTC. As protein: CASSADRGPPNEQFF.

The chain recombines TRBV4-1 with TRBJ1-6; D unresolved. Germline V gene data show CDR1 as MGHRA and CDR2 as YSYEKL. The CDR3 contains 16 residues. V was clipped by 0 bases and J by 0 bases, with 6 bases between them. The CDR3: CASSQEGSSYNSPLHF. The CDR3 coding sequence is TGCGCCAGCAGCCAAGAGGGGAGCTCCTATAATTCACCCCTCCACTTT.

The V gene is TRBV6-5, the J gene TRBJ2-7, with D perhaps TRBD2 (7 bases). CDR3 length: 14 residues. Trimming cost V 6 bases and J 6 bases, with 18 bases left between them. Germline V gene data show CDR1 as MNHEY and CDR2 as SVGAGI. CDR3 bases: TGTGCCAGCAGAGAGGGGGGTCCGGGGGGCGAGCAGTACTTC. Translating gives CASREGGPGGEQYF.

This chain connects TRBV5-1 to TRBJ1-2; TRBD1 agrees at 10 bases. The CDR3 covers 18 residues. The trim removed 1 base at V and 4 bases at J, leaving 13 bases unmatched. The germline CDR1 and CDR2 sequences are SGHRS and YFSETQ. The CDR3 loop reads CASSLFETGGPMGYGYTF. In nucleotides, the CDR3 is TGCGCCAGCAGCTTGTTTGAGACAGGGGGCCCTATGGGCTATGGCTACACCTTC.

V gene TRBV4-2 combines with J gene TRBJ2-3, with TRBD1 as a possible D gene (6 bases). The CDR3 extends over 16 amino acids. Trimming pared 1 base from V and 0 bases from J, leaving 11 bases between. Looked up from germline, CDR1 is LGHNA and CDR2 is YNFKEQ. CDR3 DNA: TGTGCCAGCAGCCAAGGTCGACAGGACAGCACAGATACGCAGTATTTT. Its protein product is CASSQGRQDSTDTQYF.

The CDR3 loop reads CASSLAYGGGYTF. CDR3 bases: TGTGCCAGCAGCTTGGCTTACGGCGGTGGCTACACCTTC. The chain links TRBV5-4 to TRBJ1-2; D is unclear. Germline V gene sequence: CDR1 SGHNT, CDR2 YYREEE (reference sequence). The CDR3 consists of 13 residues. With 0 bases removed from V and 7 bases from J, the gap between germline ends came to 10 bases.

The chain recombines TRBV5-4 with TRBJ1-1, with 9 bases that match TRBD1. Germline CDR1 reads SGHNT; CDR2 reads YYREEE (reference sequence). V trimming: 0 bases; J trimming: 0 bases; junction bases outside the gene matches: 3. The CDR3 is 16 amino acids. The CDR3 region is CASSLEGQGMNTEAFF. DNA of the CDR3: TGTGCCAGCAGCTTGGAAGGACAGGGGATGAACACTGAAGCTTTCTTT. Using reference TRBV5-4 and TRBJ1-1 for the parts outside the CDR3, the full variable domain is ETGVTQSPTHLIKTRGQQVTLRCSSQSGHNTVSWYQQALGQGPQFIFQYYREEENGRGNFPPRFSGLQFPNYSSELNVNALELDDSALYLCASSLEGQGMNTEAFFGQGTRLTVV.

J is TRBJ2-7 and V is TRBV7-2; TRBD1 is a possible D gene (5 bases). The ends were cut back, 5 bases at V and 1 base at J, with 15 bases in the middle. This CDR3 contains 15 residues. Germline CDR1 is SGHTA and CDR2 is FQGNSA. CDR3: CASSPSQVSSYEQYF. The CDR3 DNA sequence: TGTGCCAGCAGCCCCTCACAGGTCTCTTCCTACGAGCAGTACTTC.

V and J are TRBV4-3 and TRBJ2-7, with 8 bases matching TRBD1. V trimming: 1 base; J trimming: 4 bases; junction bases outside the gene matches: 9. This CDR3 contains 16 residues. From germline, CDR1 is LGHNA and CDR2 YSLEER. In nucleotides, the CDR3 is TGCGCCAGCAGCCAAGGAAACAGGGGGAGTCGTTACGAGCAGTACTTC. Residues: CASSQGNRGSRYEQYF.

The V gene is TRBV7-2, the J gene TRBJ2-3, with 7 bases identical to TRBD1. Germline loops: CDR1 SGHTA, CDR2 FQGNSA. V shed 5 bases, J shed 2 bases, and the junction held 7 bases outside the gene matches. CDR3 length: 15 residues. As DNA, the CDR3 is TGTGCCAGCAGCCGGGGACAGTTTCACACAGATACGCAGTATTTT. Protein: CASSRGQFHTDTQYF. Together with reference TRBV7-2 and TRBJ2-3, the CDR3 gives the full variable domain: GAGVSQSPSNKVTEKGKDVELRCDPISGHTALYWYRQSLGQGLEFLIYFQGNSAPDKSGLPSDRFSAERTGGSVSTLTIQRTQQEDSAVYLCASSRGQFHTDTQYFGPGTRLTVL.